This entry lists 32 T cell receptor beta chains sequenced from one sample in a study of blood T cell repertoires in COVID-19 (dated by TCRdb to about 2020). Libraries were constructed by the immunoSEQ multiplex PCR assay. TCRdb obtained this table from immuneACCESS and retained in-frame rearrangements with V and J assigned. These tables miss some clones; where compared with another copy, unresolved V genes account for less than half of the shortfall, and the remainder is unexplained. The sample profile shows approximately 300,000 clones; around 85% of them were found once. The ten largest clones take up around 4% of the sample. Sequencing was done on a sample of peripheral blood. The receptors come from a woman between 50 and 59 years old with active or convalescent COVID-19.

The genes are TRBV5-4 and TRBJ2-1; 8 bases fit TRBD2. Germline trimming cut 4 bases from V and 10 bases from J; bases unmatched to any gene: 16. This CDR3 has 16 residues. Germline values: CDR1 SGHNT, CDR2 YYREEE (reference sequence). The CDR3 region is CASSNQLAGWGGEQFF. Here the CDR3 DNA reads TGTGCCAGCAGCAACCAATTAGCGGGATGGGGTGGAGAGCAGTTCTTC.

The chain is built from TRBV19 and TRBJ2-5, with D tentatively TRBD1 (7 bases). Germline CDR1 is LNHDA and CDR2 is SQIVND (reference sequence). The CDR3 covers 15 residues. Trimming stripped 5 bases from V and 2 bases from J, with 15 bases between. In DNA, the CDR3 is TGTGCCAGTAGTGAAGGCGGGACAGCGCAAGAGACCCAGTACTTC. Translation: CASSEGGTAQETQYF.

The chain employs TRBV25-1 and TRBJ2-5; maybe TRBD2 (6 bases). Germline CDR1 reads MGHDK; CDR2 reads SYGVNS. The CDR3 sequence is 15 residues long. V was clipped by 1 base and J by 4 bases, with 13 bases between them. CDR3 amino acids: CASSELMVEGETQYF. The CDR3 bases are TGTGCCAGCAGTGAATTAATGGTGGAGGGAGAGACCCAGTACTTC.

V is TRBV18 and J is TRBJ2-5; 8 bases agree with TRBD1. The CDR3 consists of 15 residues. Germline CDR1 and CDR2: KGHSH and LQKENI. With 1 base clipped from V and 5 bases from J, the junction kept 6 bases outside the gene matches. In nucleotides, the CDR3 is TGTGCCAGCTCACCACTGCAGGGGGCGATGGAGACCCAGTACTTC. This gives the protein CASSPLQGAMETQYF.

The J gene is TRBJ2-2, the V gene TRBV11-3, with 9 bases matching TRBD2. There are 15 residues in the CDR3. The J segment lost 2 bases and the V segment lost 4 bases, leaving 2 bases of the junction unmatched. The V gene's germline CDR1 is SGHNT and CDR2 YENEEA. The CDR3: CASSSSGTNTGELFF. The CDR3 DNA reads TGTGCCAGCAGCTCTAGCGGGACCAACACCGGGGAGCTGTTTTTT.

For this clone: This same CDR3 is encoded by further DNA sequences in the sample. The gene calls are TRBV28 and TRBJ1-2; D uncertain. CDR1 and CDR2 from the germline V gene are MDHEN and SYDVKM. The CDR3 loop spans 12 amino acids. The V end was cut by 2 bases, the J end by 5 bases, with 6 bases between. CDR3 in DNA: TGTGCCAGCAGTTTACGCGGGTATGGCTACACCTTC. Protein sequence: CASSLRGYGYTF.

The rearrangement joins TRBV21-1 to TRBJ2-3; TRBD2, as called in the table, went unchecked against the DNA. TRBV21-1 corresponds to a pseudogene. The CDR3 has 22 amino acids. As DNA, the CDR3 is TGTGCCAGCAGCAAAGGTACTCCGGGACTAGCGGGAGTTCGGCCTAGCACAGATACGCAGTATTTT. Its translation is CASSKGTPGLAGVRPSTDTQYF.

Turning to this clone: Additional DNA sequences in this sample encode the identical CDR3. The chain joins TRBV20-1 to TRBJ1-5, with D possibly matching TRBD1 (5 bases). CDR1 and CDR2 from the germline V gene are DFQATT and SNEGSKA (reference sequence). The CDR3 runs to 13 residues. V was cut by 3 bases and J by 3 bases, with 9 bases left in between. CDR3 sequence (DNA): TGCAGTGCTAGTGCGGGGGTCAATCAGCCCCAGCATTTT. It encodes CSASAGVNQPQHF.

This clone was counted between two and nine times. One end of the junction is discordant with germline, which a read error may explain. The gene calls are TRBV20-1 and TRBJ2-1; TRBD2 agrees at 10 bases. Germline V lookup: CDR1 DFQATT, CDR2 SNEGSKA (reference sequence). The CDR3 loop spans 11 amino acids. CDR3 nucleotide sequence: TGCAGTGCTAGAGAAGCGGGAGGGTCGGTCTTC. Protein: CSAREAGGSVF.

The chain couples TRBV6-5 to TRBJ2-7, with 11 bases that match TRBD2. Germline CDR1 is MNHEY and CDR2 is SVGAGI. V lost 5 bases, J lost 6 bases, and 3 bases stayed unmatched. This CDR3 has 13 amino acids. CDR3 residues: CASSLAGGAEQYF. DNA for the CDR3: TGTGCCAGCAGTCTAGCGGGAGGAGCCGAGCAGTACTTC.

The chain links TRBV10-3 to TRBJ2-2; 8 positions match TRBD1. The germline V gene encodes CDR1 ENHRY and CDR2 SYGVKD. The CDR3 totals 14 residues. Germline trimming cut 5 bases from V and 3 bases from J; bases unmatched to any gene: 2. The CDR3 DNA reads as TGTGCCATCAGTTACAGGGGGGACACCGGGGAGCTGTTTTTT. This translates into CAISYRGDTGELFF.

This rearrangement joins TRBV10-3 to TRBJ2-1, with 11 bases fitting TRBD2. V was clipped by 5 bases and J by 2 bases; unmatched bases: 2. The CDR3 length is 15 residues. Germline assignment: CDR1 ENHRY and CDR2 SYGVKD. Here the CDR3 DNA reads TGTGCCATCAGTAATAGCGGGAGGGCCTACAATGAGCAGTTCTTC. It codes for CAISNSGRAYNEQFF.

The rearrangement uses TRBV11-2 and TRBJ1-1; D uncertain. Germline CDR1 and CDR2: SGHAT and FQNNGV. The V and J ends lost 4 bases and 5 bases respectively, with 11 bases between them. The CDR3 length is 13 residues. The CDR3 loop is CASSSLRETEAFF. The CDR3 DNA follows: TGTGCCAGCAGCTCGTTAAGGGAGACTGAAGCTTTCTTT.

The rearrangement uses TRBV19 and TRBJ1-1, with a possible D match to TRBD1 (6 bases). V lost 2 bases and J lost 2, with 12 bases in between. The CDR3 contains 15 residues. The germline V gene has CDR1 LNHDA and CDR2 SQIVND (reference sequence). CDR3 residues: CASSINGGVNTEAFF. The CDR3 DNA reads TGTGCCAGTAGTATAAATGGGGGCGTAAACACTGAAGCTTTCTTT.

This chain joins TRBV10-3 and TRBJ2-1, with TRBD2 matching over 9 bases. The junction had 10 bases not matched to a gene; V was cut back by 10 bases and J by 6 bases. This CDR3 contains 14 residues. Germline-derived CDR1 and CDR2 are ENHRY and SYGVKD. CDR3: CATSPSGRTNEQFF. Here the CDR3 DNA reads TGTGCCACCTCTCCGAGCGGGAGGACCAATGAGCAGTTCTTC.

The rearrangement uses TRBV28 and TRBJ1-1; D may be TRBD1 (5 bases). Trimming cost V 2 bases and J 9 bases, with 22 bases left between them. Germline loops: CDR1 MDHEN, CDR2 SYDVKM. This CDR3 spans 16 amino acids. The CDR3 spells CASSLSTAGLTAQAFF. The CDR3 nucleotides are TGTGCCAGCAGTTTAAGTACGGCGGGACTAACGGCGCAAGCTTTCTTT.

The gene calls are TRBV6-5 and TRBJ1-5; no clear D gene. The germline V gene has CDR1 MNHEY and CDR2 SVGAGI. This CDR3 comprises 15 residues. The V end was cut by 0 bases, the J end by 1 base, with 7 bases between. As DNA, the CDR3 is TGTGCCAGCAGTTACTCGTCACAGAGCAATCAGCCCCAGCATTTT. This gives the protein CASSYSSQSNQPQHF.

The chain has TRBV7-2 and TRBJ2-1; 8 bases are a match to TRBD1. The CDR3 length is 16 residues. CDR1 and CDR2 (germline): SGHTA, FQGNSA. With V trimmed by 5 bases and J by 5 bases, 11 bases remained unmatched. The CDR3 sequence: CASSPQGGPSNNEQFF. DNA of the CDR3: TGTGCCAGCAGCCCACAGGGGGGACCATCGAACAATGAGCAGTTCTTC.

CDR3 coding DNA: TGTGCCAGCAGCCCCACGCGACTAGCGGGTTCCCTAGCCAAAAACATTCAGTACTTC. It encodes CASSPTRLAGSLAKNIQYF. The rearrangement uses TRBV4-2 and TRBJ2-4; 10 bases align to TRBD2. J gave up 0 bases and V 4 bases, and 12 bases lay outside the gene matches. There are 19 residues in the CDR3. Germline values: CDR1 LGHNA, CDR2 YNFKEQ.

This clone was picked up many times. This chain joins TRBV28 and TRBJ1-1; perhaps TRBD1 as D (6 bases). The CDR3 sequence is 14 residues long. The germline V gene has CDR1 MDHEN and CDR2 SYDVKM. The germline V and J ends were trimmed by 6 bases and 7 bases, with 18 bases remaining between them. CDR3 DNA sequence: TGTGCCAGCAGGATCTTACAGGGCTCCAGTGAAGCTTTCTTT. Translated: CASRILQGSSEAFF.

This clone has only a few counts. J is TRBJ2-7 and V is TRBV2; 8 bases fit TRBD1. The CDR3 sequence is 15 residues long. The trim removed 2 bases at V and 0 bases at J, leaving 3 bases unmatched. CDR1 is SNHLY and CDR2 is FYNNEI in the germline V gene. CDR3 nucleotides: TGTGCCAGCAGTGAAATCGGACAGGGCTCCTACGAGCAGTACTTC. It translates to CASSEIGQGSYEQYF.

This chain joins TRBV27 and TRBJ1-6, with D uncertain. The germline V gene has CDR1 MNHEY and CDR2 SMNVEV (reference sequence). The CDR3 loop spans 13 amino acids. V lost 5 bases and J 9 bases, leaving 11 bases between the germline ends. CDR3 in amino acids: CASSPMGSSPLHF. The DNA of the CDR3 is TGTGCCAGCAGTCCCATGGGGAGTTCACCCCTCCACTTT.

This chain connects TRBV5-1 to TRBJ2-3; D gene ambiguous. Germline CDR1 is SGHRS and CDR2 is YFSETQ. CDR3 length equals 16 residues. V lost 1 base to trimming and J lost 0 bases, with 12 bases between them. DNA of the CDR3: TGCGCCAGCAGCTTGCTCCCTGGTACTAGCACAGATACGCAGTATTTT. This encodes CASSLLPGTSTDTQYF.

The chain couples TRBV7-6 to TRBJ2-1, with D possibly being TRBD1 (6 bases). The germline gives CDR1 SGHVS, CDR2 FNYEAQ. Trimming removed 11 bases at V and 2 bases at J, with 13 bases between. This CDR3 is built from 13 residues. The CDR3 is CAGPRTAYNEQFF. In DNA, the CDR3 is TGTGCCGGACCCAGGACAGCCTACAATGAGCAGTTCTTC.

This clone was seen just once. The V gene is TRBV6-5, the J gene TRBJ1-5; 12 positions match TRBD1. The V gene end was trimmed by 6 bases and the J gene end by 7 bases; junction bases not matched to a gene: 1. The CDR3 totals 13 residues. The V gene's germline CDR1 is MNHEY and CDR2 SVGAGI. The CDR3 bases are TGTGCCAGCAGGGGACAGGGGGCACAGCCCCAGCATTTT. Protein: CASRGQGAQPQHF.

The CDR3 is CSVTGGGSGEQYF. CDR3 bases: TGCAGCGTAACAGGGGGCGGCTCGGGGGAGCAGTACTTC. The V call is TRBV29-1, the J call TRBJ2-7, with TRBD1 matching 9 bases. CDR3 size: 13 residues. The germline V gene has CDR1 SQVTM and CDR2 ANQGSEA. The J segment lost 7 bases and the V segment lost 6 bases, leaving 10 bases of the junction unmatched.

Only one count was recorded for this clone. The rearrangement joins TRBV6-6 to TRBJ2-5; 10 bases are shared with TRBD2. CDR3 length: 14 amino acids. The V and J ends lost 5 bases and 2 bases, in that order; junction bases with no gene match: 2. Germline V CDR1 and CDR2: MNHNY, SVGAGI (reference sequence). The CDR3 coding sequence is TGTGCCAGCAGTCTAGCGGGGGTGCAAGAGACCCAGTACTTC. Translating it yields CASSLAGVQETQYF.

The V and J genes are TRBV10-3 and TRBJ2-7; 12 nucleotides match TRBD2. The CDR3 sequence is 15 residues long. From germline, CDR1 is ENHRY and CDR2 SYGVKD. Losses at the gene ends were 6 bases for V and 3 bases for J; bases not matched to a gene: 6. CDR3 DNA sequence: TGTGCCATCAGCCTAGCGGGAGGGCCCGACTACGAGCAGTACTTC. Its protein is CAISLAGGPDYEQYF.

This chain uses TRBV2 with TRBJ2-7; 10 bases line up with TRBD1. This CDR3 region has 15 residues. Germline V CDR1 and CDR2: SNHLY, FYNNEI. J gave up 5 bases and V 2 bases, and 6 bases lay outside the gene matches. CDR3 protein: CASSEWGQGRDEQYF. In DNA form, the CDR3 reads TGTGCCAGCAGTGAATGGGGACAGGGGCGCGACGAGCAGTACTTC.

The rearrangement uses TRBV15 and TRBJ1-5, with D possibly matching TRBD1 (6 bases). This CDR3 is 15 amino acids long. The V end lost 4 bases, the J end lost 4 bases, and 14 bases lay between the germline ends. The germline CDR1 and CDR2 sequences are LNHNV and YYDKDF (reference sequence). This chain's CDR3 is CATSTETGSNQPQHF. The CDR3 DNA reads TGTGCCACCAGCACGGAGACAGGTTCAAATCAGCCCCAGCATTTT.

The chain employs TRBV2 and TRBJ2-4; 7 nucleotides match TRBD2. This CDR3 is 15 amino acids long. Per germline, CDR1 SNHLY and CDR2 FYNNEI. Trimming cost V 3 bases and J 7 bases; bases outside gene matches: 9. Here the CDR3 reads CASSDSGLRRNIQYF. The CDR3 DNA reads TGTGCCAGCAGTGACTCGGGACTAAGGAGGAACATTCAGTACTTC.

This chain joins TRBV24-1 and TRBJ2-5, with a tentative D call TRBD2 (6 bases). The CDR3 runs to 14 residues. The V end lost 0 bases, the J end lost 9 bases, and 13 bases lay between the germline ends. CDR1 and CDR2 (germline): KGHDR, SFDVKD. CDR3 loop: CATSDLAAGRPQYF. The CDR3 DNA sequence: TGTGCCACCAGTGATTTGGCGGCGGGGAGACCCCAGTACTTC.